These T cell receptor beta chains were read from a single sample in a study of T cells in localized non-small cell lung cancer. Method: immunoSEQ multiplex PCR; TCRdb's copy keeps in-frame clones and lacks some. The table shows tens of thousands of clones, with about 88% occurring only once. The sample consisted of peripheral blood, taken before any cancer treatment. The receptors shown here come from a female donor older than 55 with stage I lung adenocarcinoma. Both conserved end residues are trimmed from each CDR3. A D gene is named only where the DNA matches it firmly.

-	TRBJ2-6	TRBV7-9	ASSAGTGANVLT
-	TRBJ2-1	TRBV9	ASSVHQGSTEQF
TRBD2	TRBJ2-7	TRBV5-1	ASSPSGAGPYEQY
TRBD2	TRBJ2-5	TRBV7-2	ASSLEVTSGWETQY
TRBD1	TRBJ2-2	TRBV27	ASSRSPGTANTGELF
-	TRBJ1-3	TRBV5-5	ASSQGFAGNTIY
-	TRBJ1-4	TRBV4-1	ASSRHGAGRNEKLF
-	TRBJ2-3	TRBV28	ASSLSVGADTQY
-	TRBJ2-5	TRBV18	ASSVDSLQETQY
TRBD1	TRBJ1-5	TRBV6-5	ASCLGQGAQPQH
TRBD2	TRBJ2-3	TRBV7-6	ASSGSGRARRGYTQY
TRBD2	TRBJ2-2	TRBV2	ASSGPATSGRRAGELF
TRBD2	TRBJ2-1	TRBV7-8	ASSPRLAAYNEQF
-	TRBJ2-1	TRBV29-1	SVTSGGGWNEQF
-	TRBJ1-4	TRBV4-3	ASSSHRATNEKLF
-	TRBJ1-4	TRBV2	ASSGQDAEKLF
-	TRBJ1-4	TRBV19	ASKFSRAQATRPREKLF
-	TRBJ2-5	TRBV29-1	SVEATSWQETQY
TRBD1	TRBJ1-2	TRBV28	AGQGQHYGYT
TRBD1	TRBJ1-1	TRBV6-1	ASSRDRGANTEAF
TRBD2	TRBJ2-3	TRBV5-1	ASSARLTSGRTDTQY
TRBD2	TRBJ2-5	TRBV9	ASSVGTSGSETQY
-	TRBJ2-5	TRBV10-1	ASSEKGGETQY
-	TRBJ2-5	TRBV11-3	ASSLDQETQY
-	TRBJ2-2	TRBV5-1	ASSLGEGTTGELF
-	TRBJ2-1	TRBV5-4	ASSLQSYEQF
TRBD1	TRBJ2-1	TRBV7-6	ASSLGTGFGNEQF
TRBD1	TRBJ2-4	TRBV18	ASSPDRGPKNIQY
TRBD1	TRBJ2-1	TRBV29-1	SAKTGPYNEQF
TRBD2	TRBJ2-1	TRBV7-9	ASSPEVPQLAGGDEQF
TRBD2	TRBJ2-7	TRBV4-2	ASSLGGASGSYEQY